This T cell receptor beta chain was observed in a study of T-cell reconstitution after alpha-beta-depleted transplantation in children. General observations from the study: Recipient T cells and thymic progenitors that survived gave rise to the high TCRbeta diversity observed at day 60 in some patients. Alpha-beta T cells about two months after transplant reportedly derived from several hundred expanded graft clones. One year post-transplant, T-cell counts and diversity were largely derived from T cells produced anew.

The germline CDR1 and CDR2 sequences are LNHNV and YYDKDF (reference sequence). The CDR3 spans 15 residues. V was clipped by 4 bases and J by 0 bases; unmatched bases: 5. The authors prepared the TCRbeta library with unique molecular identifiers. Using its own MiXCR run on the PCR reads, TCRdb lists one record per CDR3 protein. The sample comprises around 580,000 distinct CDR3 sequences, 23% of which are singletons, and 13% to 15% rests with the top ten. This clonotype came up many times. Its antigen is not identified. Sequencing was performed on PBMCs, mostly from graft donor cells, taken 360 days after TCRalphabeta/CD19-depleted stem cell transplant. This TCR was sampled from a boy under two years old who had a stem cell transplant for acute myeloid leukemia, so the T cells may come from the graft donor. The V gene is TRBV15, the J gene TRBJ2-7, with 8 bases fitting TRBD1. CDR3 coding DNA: TGTGCCACCAGCAAGGACAGGGCGAGCTCCTACGAGCAGTACTTC. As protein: CATSKDRASSYEQYF. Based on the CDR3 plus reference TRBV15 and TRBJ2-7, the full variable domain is DAMVIQNPRYQVTQFGKPVTLSCSQTLNHNVMYWYQQKSSQAPKLLFHYYDKDFNNEADTPDNFQSRRPNTSFCFLDIRSPGLGDTAMYLCATSKDRASSYEQYFGPGTRLTVT.